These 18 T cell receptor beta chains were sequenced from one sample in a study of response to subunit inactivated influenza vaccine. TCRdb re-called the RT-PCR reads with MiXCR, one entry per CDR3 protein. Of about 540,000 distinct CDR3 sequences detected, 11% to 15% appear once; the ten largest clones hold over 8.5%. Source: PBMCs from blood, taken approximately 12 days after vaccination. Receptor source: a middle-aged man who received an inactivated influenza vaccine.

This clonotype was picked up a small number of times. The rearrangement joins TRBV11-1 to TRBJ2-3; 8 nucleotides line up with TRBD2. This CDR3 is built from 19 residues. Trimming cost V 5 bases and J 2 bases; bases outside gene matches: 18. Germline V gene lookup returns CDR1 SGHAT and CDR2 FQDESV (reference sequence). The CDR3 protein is CASSPFPQRAGGHTDTQYF. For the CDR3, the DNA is TGTGCCAGCAGCCCCTTTCCCCAGCGGGCGGGAGGACACACAGATACGCAGTATTTT. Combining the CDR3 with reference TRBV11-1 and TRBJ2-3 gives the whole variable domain EAEVAQSPRYKITEKSQAVAFWCDPISGHATLYWYRQILGQGPELLVQFQDESVVDDSQLPKDRFSAERLKGVDSTLKIQPAELGDSAMYLCASSPFPQRAGGHTDTQYFGPGTRLTVL.

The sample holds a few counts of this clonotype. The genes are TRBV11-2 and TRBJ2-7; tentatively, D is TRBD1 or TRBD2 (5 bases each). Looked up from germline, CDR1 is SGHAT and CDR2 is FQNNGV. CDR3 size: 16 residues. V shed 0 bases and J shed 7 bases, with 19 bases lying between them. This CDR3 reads CASSLDGGRTVWEQYF. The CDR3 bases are TGTGCCAGCAGCTTAGATGGGGGACGGACGGTTTGGGAGCAGTACTTC.

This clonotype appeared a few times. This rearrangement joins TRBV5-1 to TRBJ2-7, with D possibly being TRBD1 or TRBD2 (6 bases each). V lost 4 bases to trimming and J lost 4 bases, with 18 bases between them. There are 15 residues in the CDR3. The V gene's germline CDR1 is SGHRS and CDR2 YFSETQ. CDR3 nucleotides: TGCGCCAGCAGCCTTTCCGGGGGCATACTTTACGAGCAGTACTTC. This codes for CASSLSGGILYEQYF.

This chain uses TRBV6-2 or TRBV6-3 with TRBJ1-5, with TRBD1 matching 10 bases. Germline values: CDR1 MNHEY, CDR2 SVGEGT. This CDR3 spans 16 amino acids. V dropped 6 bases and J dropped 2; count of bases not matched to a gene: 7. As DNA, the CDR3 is TGTGCCAGCAGCGACAGGGGGCTCGTGGGCAATCAGCCCCAGCATTTT. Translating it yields CASSDRGLVGNQPQHF.

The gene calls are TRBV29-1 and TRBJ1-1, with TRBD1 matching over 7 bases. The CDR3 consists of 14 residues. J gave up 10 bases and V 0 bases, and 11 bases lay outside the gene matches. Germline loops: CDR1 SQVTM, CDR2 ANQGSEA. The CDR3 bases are TGCAGCGTTGAAGATCGAGAATTACAGGGGCGAGCTTTCTTT. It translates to CSVEDRELQGRAFF.

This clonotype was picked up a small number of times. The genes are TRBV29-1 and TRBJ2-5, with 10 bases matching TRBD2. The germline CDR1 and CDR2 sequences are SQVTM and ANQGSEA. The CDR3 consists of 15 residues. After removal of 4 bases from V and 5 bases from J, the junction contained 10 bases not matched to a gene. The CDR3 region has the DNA TGCAGCGTTGTTTTTCTAGCGGGAGTCGGGGAGACCCAGTACTTC. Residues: CSVVFLAGVGETQYF. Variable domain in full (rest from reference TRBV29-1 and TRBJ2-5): SAVISQKPSRDICQRGTSLTIQCQVDSQVTMMFWYRQQPGQSLTLIATANQGSEATYESGFVIDKFPISRPNLTFSTLTVSNMSPEDSSIYLCSVVFLAGVGETQYFGPGTRLLVL.

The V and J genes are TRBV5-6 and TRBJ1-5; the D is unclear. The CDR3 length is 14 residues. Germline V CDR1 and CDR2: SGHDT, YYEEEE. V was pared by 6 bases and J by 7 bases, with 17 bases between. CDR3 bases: TGTGCCAGCACACTTCGGGGTACCTACCAGCCCCAGCATTTT. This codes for CASTLRGTYQPQHF.

The CDR3 sequence is CASSWAGHSTGELFF. The CDR3 nucleotides read TGTGCCAGCAGCTGGGCAGGGCACAGCACCGGGGAGCTGTTTTTT. The J gene is TRBJ2-2, the V gene TRBV5-6; D may be TRBD1 (5 bases). The CDR3 runs 15 residues. V shed 3 bases and J shed 4 bases, with 13 bases lying between them. CDR1 and CDR2 (germline): SGHDT, YYEEEE.

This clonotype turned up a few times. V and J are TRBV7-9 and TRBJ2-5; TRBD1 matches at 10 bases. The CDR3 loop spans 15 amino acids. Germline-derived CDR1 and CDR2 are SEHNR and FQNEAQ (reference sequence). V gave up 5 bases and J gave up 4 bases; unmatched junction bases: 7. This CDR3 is CASSAGQGSGETQYF. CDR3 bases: TGTGCCAGCAGCGCGGGACAGGGGTCTGGAGAGACCCAGTACTTC.

The CDR3 DNA reads as TGTGCCAGCAGCCCACTTTGGAACACCGGGGAGCTGTTTTTT. Its protein is CASSPLWNTGELFF. The chain carries TRBV7-9 and TRBJ2-2; D remains unclear. Germline V lookup: CDR1 SEHNR, CDR2 FQNEAQ (reference sequence). There are 14 residues in the CDR3. Trimming took 5 bases from V and 1 from J, leaving 8 bases between them.

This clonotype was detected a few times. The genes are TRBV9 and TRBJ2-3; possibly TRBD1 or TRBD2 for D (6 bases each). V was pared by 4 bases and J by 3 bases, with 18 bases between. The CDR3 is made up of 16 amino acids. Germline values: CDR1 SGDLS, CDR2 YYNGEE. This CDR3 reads CASSPRGEAGTDTQYF. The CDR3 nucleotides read TGTGCCAGCAGCCCAAGGGGGGAGGCGGGGACAGATACGCAGTATTTT.

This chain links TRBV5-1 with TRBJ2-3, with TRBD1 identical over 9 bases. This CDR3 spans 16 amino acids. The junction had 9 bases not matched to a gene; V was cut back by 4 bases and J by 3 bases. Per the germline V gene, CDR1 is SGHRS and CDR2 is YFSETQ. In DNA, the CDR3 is TGCGCCAGCAGCGCAACAGGGGGCGTAACAACAGATACGCAGTATTTT. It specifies CASSATGGVTTDTQYF.

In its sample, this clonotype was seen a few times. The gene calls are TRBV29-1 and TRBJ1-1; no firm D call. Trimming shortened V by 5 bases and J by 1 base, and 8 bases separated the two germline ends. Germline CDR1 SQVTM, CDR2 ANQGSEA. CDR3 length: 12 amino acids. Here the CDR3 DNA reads TGCAGCGTTAACCTGGGGAACACTGAAGCTTTCTTT. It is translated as CSVNLGNTEAFF.

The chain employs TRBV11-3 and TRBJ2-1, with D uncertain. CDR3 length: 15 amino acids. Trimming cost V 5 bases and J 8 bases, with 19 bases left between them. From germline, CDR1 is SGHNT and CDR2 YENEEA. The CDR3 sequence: CASSKSEGIGDEQFF. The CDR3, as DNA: TGTGCCAGCAGCAAAAGTGAAGGGATTGGAGATGAGCAGTTCTTC.

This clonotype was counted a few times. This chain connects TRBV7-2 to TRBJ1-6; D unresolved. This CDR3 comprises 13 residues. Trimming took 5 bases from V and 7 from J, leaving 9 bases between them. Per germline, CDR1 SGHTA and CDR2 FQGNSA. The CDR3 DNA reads TGTGCCAGCAGCACCTCCATGAATTCACCCCTCCACTTT. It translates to CASSTSMNSPLHF.

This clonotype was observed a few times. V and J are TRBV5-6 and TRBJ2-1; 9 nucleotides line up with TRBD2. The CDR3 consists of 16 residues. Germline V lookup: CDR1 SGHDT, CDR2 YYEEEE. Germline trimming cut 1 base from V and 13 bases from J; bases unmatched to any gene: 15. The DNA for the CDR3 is TGTGCCAGCAGCTTGAAGGTAGCGGGGGCCGGAATGGGACAGTTCTTC. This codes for CASSLKVAGAGMGQFF.

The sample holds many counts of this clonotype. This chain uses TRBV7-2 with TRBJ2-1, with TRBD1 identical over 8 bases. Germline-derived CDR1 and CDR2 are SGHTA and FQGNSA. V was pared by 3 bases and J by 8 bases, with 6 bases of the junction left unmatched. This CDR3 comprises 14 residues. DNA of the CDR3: TGTGCCAGCAGCTTCGGGACAGGAGAATATGAGCAGTTCTTC. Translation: CASSFGTGEYEQFF.

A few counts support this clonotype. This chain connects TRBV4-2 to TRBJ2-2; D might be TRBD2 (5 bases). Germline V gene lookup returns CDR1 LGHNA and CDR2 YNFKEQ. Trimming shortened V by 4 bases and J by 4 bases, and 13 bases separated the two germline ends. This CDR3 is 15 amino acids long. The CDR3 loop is CASSRELVGTGELFF. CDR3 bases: TGTGCCAGCAGCCGAGAACTAGTAGGCACCGGGGAGCTGTTTTTT.